This is a list of T cell receptor beta chains from one sample in a study of OX40 agonist ivuxolimab in advanced cancers. Sequencing used immunoSEQ multiplex PCR; TCRdb keeps in-frame clones, though not all of them. Among about 89,000 clones listed, over 75% were seen once. The material sequenced was CD4+ or CD8+ T cells sorted from blood, taken in a trial of the OX40 agonist ivuxolimab. The receptors derive from an adult with an advanced solid tumor such as melanoma, head and neck, liver or kidney cancer. Each CDR3 is given with its conserved first and last residue. A D gene is named only where the DNA matches it firmly. Only part of the rows carry a size: once, few, many, or a class if the clone is expanded.

j_call,d_call,clone_size,v_call,cdr3_nt,cdr3_aa
TRBJ2-1,-,-,TRBV7-8,TGTGCCAGCAGCTTAGTAGAACGTAGGGGGGGCCACTTCTTC,CASSLVERRGGHFF
TRBJ2-1,TRBD1,-,TRBV18,TGTGCCAGCTCACCCGGGACAGTTCAATCGGTCGGGGAGCAGTTCTTC,CASSPGTVQSVGEQFF
TRBJ1-5,-,-,TRBV14,TGTGCCAGCAGCCTCTTGCCCGGACAGCCCCAGCATTTT,CASSLLPGQPQHF
TRBJ2-5,-,-,TRBV5-6,TGTGCCAGCAGCTTTGCAGTAGACCTTATGGGGCAAGAGACCCAGTACTTC,CASSFAVDLMGQETQYF
TRBJ1-4,-,-,TRBV19,TGTGCCAGTAGGGACAGAATTAATGAAAAACTGTTTTTT,CASRDRINEKLFF
TRBJ2-3,TRBD1,-,TRBV18,TGTGCCAGCTCCGTACAGGGGGCAGATACGCAGTATTTT,CASSVQGADTQYF
TRBJ2-5,-,once,TRBV27,TGTGCCAGCAGTTTGGTTGCGTATCAAGAGACCCAGTACTTC,CASSLVAYQETQYF
TRBJ1-1,TRBD1,-,TRBV19,TGTGCCAGTAGTCTACGACAGGGGATGACTGAAGCTTTCTTT,CASSLRQGMTEAFF
TRBJ1-4,-,few,TRBV7-6,TGTGCCAGCAGCTTGTCGGGAGGGCAAAAACTGTTTTTT,CASSLSGGQKLFF
TRBJ1-4,-,-,TRBV7-2,TGTGCCAGCAGCTTAGCGAATAATGAAAAACTGTTTTTT,CASSLANNEKLFF
TRBJ2-2,-,-,TRBV19,TGTGCCAGTAGTCCCAGTGGGCATTGGAGCACCGGGGAGCTGTTTTTT,CASSPSGHWSTGELFF
TRBJ2-2,-,-,TRBV7-8,TGTGCCAGCAGTTCCCGACCCCATACAGGGCCCCAGAACACCGGGGAGCTGTTTTTT,CASSSRPHTGPQNTGELFF
TRBJ1-4,-,-,TRBV5-1,TGCGCCAGCAGCCCGGACGGGGGAGTCGATGAAAAACTGTTTTTT,CASSPDGGVDEKLFF
TRBJ2-5,TRBD2,-,TRBV5-1,TGCGCCAGCAGCCCGGGGGGAGGGGAGACCCAGTACTTC,CASSPGGGETQYF
TRBJ1-5,-,-,TRBV6-1,TGTGCCAGCGCCGCGGAGTTTGGTAACAATCAGCCCCAGCATTTT,CASAAEFGNNQPQHF
TRBJ2-1,-,-,TRBV7-6,TGTGCCAGCAGCGGAGCGAATGAGCAGTTCTTC,CASSGANEQFF
TRBJ2-1,TRBD2,-,TRBV4-1,TGCGCCAGCAGCCAAGAACTAGCGGGGGTGGGCTACAATGAGCAGTTCTTC,CASSQELAGVGYNEQFF
TRBJ2-6,TRBD1,-,TRBV5-4,TGTGCCAGCAGCTTGCCAGGGGGAGCAGGGGCCAACGTCCTGACTTTC,CASSLPGGAGANVLTF
TRBJ1-5,-,-,TRBV30,TGTGCCTGGAGTCCCACGACCAATCAGCCCCAGCATTTT,CAWSPTTNQPQHF
TRBJ2-7,-,-,TRBV19,TGTGCCAGTAGTACGACATCGAGCTCCTACGAGCAGTACTTC,CASSTTSSSYEQYF
TRBJ2-3,-,-,TRBV27,TGTGCCAGCAGTTTAGCGGGGGCCCCCTTGAGGACAGATACGCAGTATTTT,CASSLAGAPLRTDTQYF
TRBJ2-3,-,once,TRBV6-1,TGTGCCGCCAGCAGGGAGGTGACAGATACGCAGTATTTT,CAASREVTDTQYF
TRBJ1-1,-,few,TRBV9,TGTGCCAGCAGCGTAGATTCCCAGAGAAACACTGAAGCTTTCTTT,CASSVDSQRNTEAFF
TRBJ1-5,-,-,TRBV5-1,TGCGCCAGCAGCTTGGCAGGCAGGGAGGGTCAGCCCCAGCATTTT,CASSLAGREGQPQHF
TRBJ1-5,-,-,TRBV4-1,TGCGCCAGCAGCCAAGATGGGTCTAGAACAGGTAATCAGCCCCAGCATTTT,CASSQDGSRTGNQPQHF
TRBJ1-1,TRBD1,-,TRBV6-1,TGTGCCAGCTCGCGACAGGGGGAGGCTTTCTTT,CASSRQGEAFF
TRBJ2-3,-,-,TRBV21-1,TGTGCCAGCAGCGATAGACAGGGCGCGGCCACAGATACGCAGTATTTT,CASSDRQGAATDTQYF
TRBJ2-3,TRBD1,-,TRBV11-1,TGTGCCAGCAGCCTCCCCGGGACAGGGGTTACAGATACGCAGTATTTT,CASSLPGTGVTDTQYF
TRBJ2-7,-,-,TRBV7-2,TGTGCCAGCAGCTTATCAAACTACGAGCAGTACTTC,CASSLSNYEQYF
TRBJ1-2,-,-,TRBV13,TGTGCCAGCAGCTTATGGGGAGGTAGTGGTTATGGCTACACCTTC,CASSLWGGSGYGYTF
TRBJ2-5,-,-,TRBV27,TGTGCCAGCAGTTTGTCCAGTTCCCAGACCCAGTACTTC,CASSLSSSQTQYF
TRBJ2-5,TRBD2,-,TRBV9,TGTGCCAGCAGCCCGGGGACTAGCGGGGGATTCCAAGAGACCCAGTACTTC,CASSPGTSGGFQETQYF
TRBJ1-1,-,-,TRBV7-9,TGTGCCAGCAGCTTGACGGGGAGCGCTGAAGCTTTCTTT,CASSLTGSAEAFF
TRBJ1-2,-,-,TRBV20-1,TGCAGTGCTAGAGCGGGCTATGGCTACACCTTC,CSARAGYGYTF
TRBJ1-4,-,-,TRBV11-2,TGTGCCAGCAGCTTAGGAGAAAAACTGTTTTTT,CASSLGEKLFF
TRBJ2-2,-,-,TRBV5-4,TGTGCCAGCAGCTTGGTAGGGGGTTGGAACACCGGGGAGCTGTTTTTT,CASSLVGGWNTGELFF
TRBJ1-2,-,-,TRBV2,TGTGCCAGCACCGCCATCTATGGCTACACCTTC,CASTAIYGYTF
TRBJ2-3,TRBD2,-,TRBV7-6,TGTGCCAGCAGCTTAGCGCCCGGACTAGCGGGGCGCACAGATACGCAGTATTTT,CASSLAPGLAGRTDTQYF
TRBJ1-5,TRBD1,few,TRBV19,TGTGCCAGCGAAATCGACAGGGGGGTTAATCAGCCCCAGCATTTT,CASEIDRGVNQPQHF
TRBJ2-3,-,-,TRBV30,TGTGCCTGGAAAAAACCGGGATCCGGGGATACGCAGTATTTT,CAWKKPGSGDTQYF
TRBJ2-7,-,-,TRBV11-2,TGTGCCAGCAGCTCGTCTTCAGGCGCCTCCTACGAGCAGTACTTC,CASSSSSGASYEQYF
TRBJ2-7,-,-,TRBV4-1,TGCGCCAGCAGCCAAGACCGGGTGGGGACTGTATCCATCTCCTACGAGCAGTACTTC,CASSQDRVGTVSISYEQYF
TRBJ2-3,-,-,TRBV25-1,TGTGCCAGCAGGGGGTGGCAGGGTACAGATACGCAGTATTTT,CASRGWQGTDTQYF
TRBJ2-2,-,-,TRBV7-6,TGTGCCAGCAGCTTAGCACTGGCCGGGGAGCTGTTTTTT,CASSLALAGELFF
TRBJ1-3,-,-,TRBV18,TGTGCCAGCTCACCGGGGAGCTCTGGAAACACCATATATTTT,CASSPGSSGNTIYF
TRBJ1-3,TRBD1,few,TRBV28,TGTGCCAGCAGTTCAGGGACAGCTGGAAACACCATATATTTT,CASSSGTAGNTIYF
TRBJ2-7,-,few,TRBV21-1,TGTGCCAGCAGCAAAGGTCCTCTCAAGCAGTACTTC,CASSKGPLKQYF
TRBJ2-1,TRBD2,once,TRBV10-3,TGTGCCATCAGCGCTAGCGGGGGATCCTACAATGAGCAGTTCTTC,CAISASGGSYNEQFF
TRBJ2-3,-,-,TRBV29-1,TGCAGCGTTGAAGTCGGGGTCACAGATACGCAGTATTTT,CSVEVGVTDTQYF
TRBJ2-2,TRBD2,-,TRBV5-4,TGTGCCAGCAGCCCTGGTTCTAGCGGGGGGCGGGCCGGGGAGCTGTTTTTT,CASSPGSSGGRAGELFF
TRBJ2-5,-,-,TRBV6-5,TGTGCCAGCAGTTACGCTCCGGGACTCCAAGAGACCCAGTACTTC,CASSYAPGLQETQYF
TRBJ1-5,-,many,TRBV6-4,-,CASSSGQGQPQHF
TRBJ2-7,-,-,TRBV7-9,TGTGCCAGCAGCTTAGGTCAGGGGTCATCCTACGAGCAGTACTTC,CASSLGQGSSYEQYF
TRBJ2-5,-,-,TRBV5-1,TGCGCCAGCAGCTTGGTCGCGGGGGCTACAGGAGAGACCCAGTACTTC,CASSLVAGATGETQYF
TRBJ1-5,-,-,TRBV4-1,TGCGCCAGCAGCCAAGATCCACGGACCGTTCACAATCAGCCCCAGCATTTT,CASSQDPRTVHNQPQHF
TRBJ2-1,-,-,TRBV4-3,TGCGCCAGCAGCCAAGACGGTGGGGGGGCCTGGAATGAGCAGTTCTTC,CASSQDGGGAWNEQFF
TRBJ1-6,-,-,TRBV10-3,TGTGCCATTCAGATTGCTAGGGGTGCTAATTCACCCCTCCACTTT,CAIQIARGANSPLHF